The 3 T cell receptor beta chains in this list originate from one sample, sequenced in a study of blood T cell repertoires in COVID-19. The protocol was immunoSEQ multiplex PCR, while the TCRdb copy is restricted to in-frame clones and leaves out a portion. This table has more than 250,000 clones, approximately 86% appearing once. The sample was peripheral blood. The receptor set was obtained from a man between 18 and 29 years old with active or convalescent COVID-19.

CDR3 sequence (DNA): TGTGCCAGCTCAGGGACTCCTGGGGCCAACGTCCTGACTTTC. Translation: CASSGTPGANVLTF. This chain connects TRBV7-9 to TRBJ2-6; tentatively, D is TRBD2 (6 bases). The CDR3 consists of 14 residues. Germline V CDR1 and CDR2: SEHNR, FQNEAQ (reference sequence). V was trimmed by 8 bases and J by 2 bases, leaving 10 bases between them.

The chain combines TRBV12-3 or TRBV12-4 with TRBJ2-1; D perhaps matches TRBD2 (5 bases). This CDR3 has 13 amino acids. The V gene lost 5 bases and the J gene lost 6 bases, with 11 bases spanning the gap. The CDR3 region has the DNA TGTGCCAGCAGTCCCGGGAACGGCAATGAGCAGTTCTTC. It is translated as CASSPGNGNEQFF.

The chain employs TRBV29-1 and TRBJ2-6; 8 nucleotides agree with TRBD2. Losses at the gene ends were 4 bases for V and 0 bases for J; bases not matched to a gene: 5. The CDR3 sequence is 16 residues long. Germline-derived CDR1 and CDR2 are SQVTM and ANQGSEA. The CDR3 region has the DNA TGCAGCGTTGGCGGGAGGACTAACTCTGGGGCCAACGTCCTGACTTTC. It encodes CSVGGRTNSGANVLTF.